The clone carrying this T cell receptor beta chain appeared a few times. These data are taken from a study of response to subunit inactivated influenza vaccine. V was shortened by 0 bases and J by 2 bases, with 16 bases between the two germline ends. Germline values: CDR1 SGHAT, CDR2 FQNNGV. There are 18 residues in the CDR3. TCRdb re-derived calls from the RT-PCR reads in MiXCR, one entry per CDR3 protein. This table holds more than 450,000 distinct CDR3 sequences, 7.6% found once. This sequence was found in a man aged 50-75 years who received an inactivated influenza vaccine. This sample comprised PBMCs from blood, obtained around 25 months after vaccination. The rearrangement joins TRBV11-2 to TRBJ2-2; D not resolved. The DNA of the CDR3 is TGTGCCAGCAGCTTAGAGGGGATGATTGCGCGAAACACCGGGGAGCTGTTTTTT. This gives the protein CASSLEGMIARNTGELFF.